This TCR beta chain emerged from a study of blood T cell repertoires in COVID-19 (dated by TCRdb to 2019 to 2021). Context from the whole study: Samples covering the acute and convalescent phases of COVID-19 were provided by collaborators in the United States, Italy and Spain. The material from the prospective study consisted of cDNA or gDNA derived from T cells, B-cell-depleted T cells, or PBMCs. Deeply sampled blood TCRbeta repertoires from subjects exposed to, actively infected with, or recovered from COVID-19 were included in the dataset. The repertoires were made available in a free public database intended to serve as a resource for research on the immune response to SARS-CoV-2. The samples were drawn from the first 160 participants of the ongoing ImmuneRACE study and from 1,254 subjects provided by 6 global collaborators. Nearly every sample came with metadata listing a de-identified subject ID, COVID-19 status, age in years and sex. Where available, HLA class I and class II types were obtained from metadata supplied by the sample provider rather than from assay-based typing. Summary of the overall study and its limitations: The amount of clinical and demographic metadata varied by source and participant and was provided uncurated.

The CDR1 and CDR2 encoded by the germline V gene (reference sequence) are LGHDT and YNNKEL. Trimming at the junction amounts to 0 bases on V and 3 bases on J, and the germline ends lie 9 bases apart. There are 15 amino acids in the CDR3, from cysteine to phenylalanine inclusive. The CDR3 DNA has 45 bases and is translated from base 1. This clone was recorded only once. Its antigen is still unknown. The input lacks base qualities; no much larger clone sits a single base away. The collaborating institutions used their own protocols to collect whole blood in K2EDTA tubes. For TCRbeta analysis, collaborators shipped samples as frozen whole blood, isolated PBMCs, or DNA extracted from either of those sample types. TCRbeta CDR3 regions were amplified from genomic DNA using the immunoSEQ Assay, a bias-controlled multiplex PCR. For the original study's pipeline: The number of nucleated cells in each sample was estimated by amplification of reference gene primers within the assay. To quantify the absolute abundance of each unique TCRbeta CDR3 rearrangement, sequence reads were collapsed and filtered. For each sample, productive Simpson clonality was calculated as the square root of Simpson's diversity index across productive rearrangements. Here the immuneACCESS table is served through TCRdb, limited to in-frame sequences with V and J called. Missing clones are a known gap in these copies; in checked studies unresolved V genes cover under half, and the rest lacks a known reason. That table gives V, J and clone size, and the DNA gave D and trimming. The sample table records about 270,000 clones; approximately 80% of these occur just once. The biggest ten clones account for 8.6% of the sample.

Sample: peripheral blood. This TCR derives from a human donor in a cohort sampled during active COVID-19. The chain uses TRBV3-1 (or the pseudogene TRBV3-2) and TRBJ1-5; no D segment can be confidently identified. The CDR3 reads CASSQDEEPNQPQHF. The DNA reads as follows: TGTGCCAGCAGCCAAGATGAAGAGCCCAATCAGCCCCAGCATTTT.